A selection of T cell receptor beta chains follows, all from one sample in a study of Ad26.COV2.S vaccination and SARS-CoV-2 variants. Method: immunoSEQ multiplex PCR; TCRdb's copy keeps in-frame clones and lacks some. Found here are around 450,000 clones, approximately 90% of them singletons; the top ten hold approximately 4%. Source: peripheral blood, taken in a trial of Ad26.COV2.S vaccine versus placebo. Receptors were obtained from a person between 18 and 60 years old who received the Ad26.COV2.S COVID-19 vaccine or a placebo. Each CDR3 is given with its conserved first and last residue. The D gene is left open where the match is weak. Not all rows give a size; the values are once, few, many and, for expanded clones, a class.

d_gene | abundance | j_gene | v_gene | CDR3aa | CDR3nt
TRBD2 | NA | TRBJ2-2 | TRBV9 | CASSVDAGGWTGELFF | TGTGCCAGCAGCGTAGATGCGGGGGGCTGGACCGGGGAGCTGTTTTTT
TRBD1 | NA | TRBJ1-6 | TRBV7-2 | CASSFQGAGLVGDNSPLHF | TGTGCCAGCAGCTTTCAGGGGGCGGGTTTAGTAGGGGACAATTCACCCCTCCACTTT
NA | once | TRBJ1-2 | TRBV4-1 | CASSQMGTGTVYGYTF | TGCGCCAGCAGCCAAATGGGTACCGGGACGGTCTATGGCTACACCTTC
NA | NA | TRBJ2-3 | TRBV6-5 | CASSSTRNPGDTQYF | TGTGCCAGCAGTTCTACCAGAAACCCCGGGGATACGCAGTATTTT
NA | NA | TRBJ2-7 | TRBV7-9 | CASSLALWGAYEQYF | TGTGCCAGCAGCTTAGCTTTGTGGGGGGCCTACGAGCAGTACTTC
NA | once | TRBJ1-6 | TRBV7-6 | CASSLVHHNSPLHF | TGTGCCAGCAGCTTAGTACACCACAATTCACCCCTCCACTTT
TRBD2 | NA | TRBJ2-7 | TRBV27 | CASSLLKTSGAVYEQYF | TGTGCCAGCAGTCTACTCAAGACTAGCGGGGCCGTCTACGAGCAGTACTTC
NA | NA | TRBJ1-5 | TRBV7-9 | CASSPEGGNQPQHF | TGTGCCAGCAGCCCGGAGGGAGGGAATCAGCCCCAGCATTTT
NA | NA | TRBJ1-5 | TRBV7-9 | CASSLSGYGNQPQHF | TGTGCCAGCAGCTTAAGTGGGTATGGGAATCAGCCCCAGCATTTT
TRBD2 | NA | TRBJ2-3 | TRBV11-3 | CASSFGLAGGADTQYF | TGTGCCAGCAGCTTCGGGCTAGCGGGGGGTGCAGATACGCAGTATTTT
NA | NA | TRBJ1-5 | TRBV20-1 | CSASAGLGQPQHF | TGCAGTGCTAGTGCGGGTCTAGGGCAGCCCCAGCATTTT
NA | once | TRBJ2-7 | TRBV4-3 | CASSPAPPGSYEQYF | TGCGCCAGCAGCCCAGCCCCCCCAGGATCCTACGAGCAGTACTTC
TRBD1 | NA | TRBJ1-4 | TRBV6-5 | CASTEQGTVEKLFF | TGTGCCAGCACAGAACAGGGGACGGTTGAAAAACTGTTTTTT
NA | NA | TRBJ2-7 | TRBV9 | CASSVQAGTPLAEQYF | TGTGCCAGCAGCGTACAGGCCGGGACCCCCCTCGCCGAGCAGTACTTC
TRBD2 | NA | TRBJ2-7 | TRBV19 | CASSSGDSSYEQYF | TGTGCCAGTAGCAGCGGGGATTCCTCCTACGAGCAGTACTTC
TRBD2 | NA | TRBJ2-3 | TRBV13 | CASSLRASGVSTDTQYF | TGTGCCAGCAGCTTAAGGGCTAGCGGGGTAAGCACAGATACGCAGTATTTT
TRBD1 | NA | TRBJ2-5 | TRBV3-1/TRBV3-2 | CASSQDGDSLQETQYF | TGTGCCAGCAGCCAAGATGGGGACAGCCTACAAGAGACCCAGTACTTC
TRBD2 | NA | TRBJ2-1 | TRBV5-1 | CASQRAGGLDNEQFF | TGCGCCAGTCAACGAGCGGGGGGGCTCGACAATGAGCAGTTCTTC
NA | NA | TRBJ1-1 | TRBV30 | CAWSSDRNTEAFF | TGTGCCTGGAGCTCCGACAGAAACACTGAAGCTTTCTTT
TRBD1 | NA | TRBJ2-5 | TRBV5-1 | CASSQHRDRDETQYF | TGCGCCAGCAGCCAACACCGGGACAGGGATGAGACCCAGTACTTC
TRBD2 | NA | TRBJ2-1 | TRBV18 | CASSPQRGWNEQFF | TGTGCCAGCTCACCACAGCGGGGTTGGAATGAGCAGTTCTTC
TRBD1 | NA | TRBJ1-5 | TRBV6-5 | CASSPRQGVYQPQHF | TGTGCCAGCAGTCCCCGACAGGGGGTTTATCAGCCCCAGCATTTT
NA | once | TRBJ2-6 | TRBV6-5 | CASSSPGVGANVLTF | TGTGCCAGCAGTTCGCCGGGGGTTGGGGCCAACGTCCTGACTTTC